This T cell receptor beta chain was observed in a study of control samples from healthy donors and cancer patients. Trimming took off 10 bases at V and 2 bases at J, with 8 bases between the two ends. CDR3 length: 11 amino acids. Germline V CDR1 and CDR2: SNHLY, FYNNEI. Method: immunoSEQ multiplex PCR; TCRdb's copy keeps in-frame clones and lacks some. Among 99,000 or so clones listed, around 80% were seen once. This clone came up once. The sequenced material came from blood. This TCR derives from a man in his fifties or sixties in good health. V gene TRBV2 combines with J gene TRBJ1-2; D remains unclear. The CDR3 loop is CATALNYGYTF. CDR3 DNA: TGTGCCACGGCGCTAAACTATGGCTACACCTTC.